This T cell receptor (beta chain) was observed in a study of T cells of healthy individuals. The CDR3 runs to 14 residues. Germline values: CDR1 SEHNR, CDR2 FQNEAQ (reference sequence). V lost 3 bases and J 3 bases, leaving 11 bases between the germline ends. Via MiXCR, TCRdb re-called the 5' RACE reads, giving one row per CDR3 protein. The sample includes around 80,000 distinct CDR3 sequences, about 5% seen only once; the top ten take roughly 7.1%. The TCR originated in a female donor in good health. The chain uses TRBV7-9 and TRBJ2-5; D may be TRBD2 (5 bases). The CDR3 loop reads CASSLLSSEETQYF. As DNA, the CDR3 is TGTGCCAGCAGCTTGTTGAGTAGCGAAGAGACCCAGTACTTC.